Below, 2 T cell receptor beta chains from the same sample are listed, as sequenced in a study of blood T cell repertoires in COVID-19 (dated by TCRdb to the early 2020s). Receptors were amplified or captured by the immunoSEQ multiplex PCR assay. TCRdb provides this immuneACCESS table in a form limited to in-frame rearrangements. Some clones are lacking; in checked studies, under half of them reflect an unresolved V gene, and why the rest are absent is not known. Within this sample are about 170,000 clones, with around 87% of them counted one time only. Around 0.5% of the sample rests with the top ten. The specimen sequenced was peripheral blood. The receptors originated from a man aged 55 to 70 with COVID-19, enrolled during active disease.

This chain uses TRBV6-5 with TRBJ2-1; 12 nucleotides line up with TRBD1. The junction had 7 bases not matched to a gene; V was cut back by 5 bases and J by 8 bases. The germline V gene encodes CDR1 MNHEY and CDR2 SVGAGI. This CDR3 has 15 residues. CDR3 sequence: CASSQGQGAFDEQFF. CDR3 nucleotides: TGTGCCAGCAGTCAGGGACAGGGGGCTTTCGATGAGCAGTTCTTC.

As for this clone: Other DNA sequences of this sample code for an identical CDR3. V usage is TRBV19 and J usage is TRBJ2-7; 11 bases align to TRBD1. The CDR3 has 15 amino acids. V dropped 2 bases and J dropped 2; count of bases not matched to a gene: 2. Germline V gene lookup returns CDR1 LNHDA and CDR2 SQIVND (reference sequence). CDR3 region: CASSISGQGAYEQYF. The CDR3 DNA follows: TGTGCCAGTAGTATATCGGGACAGGGGGCCTACGAGCAGTACTTC.